Below, 21 T cell receptor beta chains from the same sample are listed, as sequenced in a study of robustness of blood B and T cell sequencing. Instead of genomic DNA, mRNA was used to measure TCR beta repertoires. A 5' template-switch oligo added a universal priming site during cDNA synthesis. The template-switch oligo carried a 12-nucleotide random UMI tagging each cDNA molecule. TCRdb itself ran the PCR reads through MiXCR, one entry per CDR3 protein. This sample yields about 3,900 distinct CDR3 sequences, of which 50% are seen a single time; over 20% belongs to the top ten. The source material was peripheral blood. Receptors originate from a human donor in good health.

This clonotype has more than one count but fewer than ten. The chain links TRBV2 to TRBJ1-2, with D tentatively TRBD1 (6 bases). The V end was cut by 7 bases, the J end by 6 bases, with 15 bases between. The CDR3 has 13 amino acids. Per the germline V gene, CDR1 is SNHLY and CDR2 is FYNNEI. CDR3 protein: CASKGEGSHGYTF. The CDR3 DNA reads as TGTGCCAGCAAGGGGGAGGGGTCGCATGGCTACACCTTC.

V gene TRBV6-2 or TRBV6-3 combines with J gene TRBJ1-2; 11 bases line up with TRBD1. Trimming cost V 2 bases and J 4 bases; bases outside gene matches: 6. The CDR3 totals 16 residues. Germline V gene lookup returns CDR1 MNHEY and CDR2 SVGEGT. CDR3 region: CASSYQRTGGGYGYTF. The CDR3 nucleotides read TGTGCCAGCAGTTACCAAAGGACAGGGGGCGGCTATGGCTACACCTTC.

The CDR3 bases are TGCGCCAGCAGCAGGGGTAATACGCAGTATTTT. It specifies CASSRGNTQYF. The V and J genes are TRBV10-1 and TRBJ2-3, with D maybe TRBD1 (6 bases). The CDR3 covers 11 residues. Trimming left V 6 bases short and J 7 bases short, with 8 bases between. From germline, CDR1 is WNHNN and CDR2 SYGVQD (reference sequence).

The V and J genes are TRBV18 and TRBJ2-1, with 8 bases fitting TRBD1. The CDR3 covers 15 residues. Germline V gene sequence: CDR1 KGHSH, CDR2 LQKENI. V lost 0 bases and J lost 5; bases outside the gene matches: 3. CDR3 protein: CASSPPGQVDNEQFF. In DNA form, the CDR3 reads TGTGCCAGCTCACCACCGGGACAGGTAGACAATGAGCAGTTCTTC.

The V and J genes are TRBV12-5 and TRBJ2-2; 7 bases agree with TRBD2. Germline V gives CDR1 LGHNT, CDR2 FRNRAP. V lost 5 bases and J lost 5; bases outside the gene matches: 5. This CDR3 spans 14 amino acids. CDR3 amino acids: CASGPWGGTGELFF. The CDR3 region has the DNA TGTGCTAGTGGTCCTTGGGGGGGGACCGGGGAGCTGTTTTTT.

The chain has TRBV11-2 and TRBJ2-3, with 7 bases fitting TRBD1. Germline V gene sequence: CDR1 SGHAT, CDR2 FQNNGV. The CDR3 consists of 13 residues. V was clipped by 5 bases and J by 4 bases; unmatched bases: 3. CDR3 protein: CASSPQGADTQYF. The CDR3 DNA reads TGTGCCAGCAGCCCGCAGGGGGCAGATACGCAGTATTTT.

The chain has TRBV4-1 and TRBJ1-2; the D gene is possibly TRBD1 (5 bases). The CDR3 loop spans 14 amino acids. Germline V gives CDR1 MGHRA, CDR2 YSYEKL. V was pared by 4 bases and J by 4 bases, with 13 bases between. The CDR3 spells CASSPRGGGYGYTF. CDR3 coding DNA: TGCGCCAGCAGCCCCCGGGGGGGGGGCTATGGCTACACCTTC.

The J gene is TRBJ1-5, the V gene TRBV6-1, with a weak D call TRBD1 (5 bases). This CDR3 spans 16 amino acids. Germline CDR1 is MNHNS and CDR2 is SASEGT. V was cut by 6 bases and J by 0 bases, with 15 bases left in between. CDR3 coding DNA: TGTGCCAGCAGACGTACAGGAGCCAATAGCAATCAGCCCCAGCATTTT. As protein: CASRRTGANSNQPQHF.

The chain carries TRBV4-1 and TRBJ1-4; D gene ambiguous. Germline-derived CDR1 and CDR2 are MGHRA and YSYEKL. Trimming removed 0 bases from V and 8 bases from J, with 13 bases in between. The CDR3 consists of 15 residues. The CDR3 spells CASSQEFRLEEKLFF. CDR3 sequence (DNA): TGCGCCAGCAGCCAAGAATTTAGGCTTGAGGAAAAACTGTTTTTT.

The chain carries TRBV18 and TRBJ1-2; weak D call: TRBD1 (5 bases). This CDR3 has 15 residues. V was pared by 2 bases and J by 1 base, with 11 bases between. Germline-derived CDR1 and CDR2 are KGHSH and LQKENI. CDR3 sequence: CASSPWPGSNYGYTF. The DNA for the CDR3 is TGTGCCAGCTCACCATGGCCAGGGAGTAACTATGGCTACACCTTC.

This rearrangement joins TRBV11-2 to TRBJ2-3; 10 nucleotides align to TRBD1. Per the germline V gene, CDR1 is SGHAT and CDR2 is FQNNGV. Trimming removed 4 bases from V and 7 bases from J; junction bases left unmatched: 8. The length of the CDR3 is 15 residues. The CDR3 sequence is CASSSRDRGEHTQYF. CDR3 coding DNA: TGTGCCAGCAGCTCAAGGGACAGGGGAGAGCATACGCAGTATTTT. Full variable domain (remainder filled in from reference TRBV11-2 and TRBJ2-3): EAGVAQSPRYKIIEKRQSVAFWCNPISGHATLYWYQQILGQGPKLLIQFQNNGVVDDSQLPKDRFSAERLKGVDSTLKIQPAKLEDSAVYLCASSSRDRGEHTQYFGPGTRLTVL.

The V gene is TRBV12-3 or TRBV12-4, the J gene TRBJ2-1; 9 bases line up with TRBD2. This CDR3 region has 15 residues. Unmatched junction bases numbered 6, after V lost 2 bases and J lost 7 bases. The CDR3 nucleotides are TGTGCCAGCAGTTTACTAGCGGGGTATAAGAATGAGCAGTTCTTC. Its protein is CASSLLAGYKNEQFF.

By proportion, this clonotype is medium-sized. The chain is built from TRBV15 and TRBJ1-1, with unresolved D. The V and J ends lost 5 bases and 0 bases respectively, with 13 bases between them. CDR1 and CDR2 (germline): LNHNV, YYDKDF (reference sequence). CDR3 length: 15 residues. The CDR3 here is CATSEEDGMNTEAFF. In DNA form, the CDR3 reads TGTGCCACCAGCGAAGAGGACGGGATGAACACTGAAGCTTTCTTT.

This clonotype was picked up a small number of times. The J gene is TRBJ1-2, the V gene TRBV21-1. TRBV21-1 is labeled a pseudogene. This CDR3 has 14 amino acids. The CDR3 region is CASSEDAVVYGYTF. DNA of the CDR3: TGTGCCAGCAGCGAGGACGCTGTTGTCTATGGCTACACCTTC.

This rearrangement joins TRBV6-5 to TRBJ2-3, with 11 bases fitting TRBD2. CDR3 length equals 17 residues. V dropped 0 bases and J dropped 5; count of bases not matched to a gene: 7. The V gene's germline CDR1 is MNHEY and CDR2 SVGAGI. The CDR3 sequence is CASSYSEVLAGGDTQYF. The CDR3 DNA is TGTGCCAGCAGTTACTCGGAAGTTCTAGCGGGGGGAGATACGCAGTATTTT.

This clonotype was counted only a few times. This sequence joins TRBV5-1 and TRBJ2-3; possible D gene TRBD2, 5 bases. The CDR3 loop spans 13 amino acids. V dropped 4 bases and J dropped 0 bases, with 6 bases sitting between them. Per germline, CDR1 SGHRS and CDR2 YFSETQ. CDR3 sequence reads: CASSRTSTDTQYF. CDR3 nucleotides: TGCGCCAGCAGCCGGACTAGCACAGATACGCAGTATTTT. Combining the CDR3 with reference TRBV5-1 and TRBJ2-3 gives the whole variable domain KAGVTQTPRYLIKTRGQQVTLSCSPISGHRSVSWYQQTPGQGLQFLFEYFSETQRNKGNFPGRFSGRQFSNSRSEMNVSTLELGDSALYLCASSRTSTDTQYFGPGTRLTVL.

This clonotype was seen a handful of times. V usage is TRBV11-1 and J usage is TRBJ1-4; D unresolved. V was clipped by 1 base and J by 8 bases, with 8 bases between them. This CDR3 is 13 amino acids long. Per the germline V gene, CDR1 is SGHAT and CDR2 is FQDESV (reference sequence). The CDR3 is CASSLGRGEKLFF. The CDR3 nucleotides are TGTGCCAGCAGCTTAGGGCGTGGGGAAAAACTGTTTTTT.

The rearrangement uses TRBV29-1 and TRBJ1-1; 7 bases agree with TRBD1. Germline values: CDR1 SQVTM, CDR2 ANQGSEA. This CDR3 has 12 amino acids. The ends lost 5 bases at V and 5 bases at J; junction bases unmatched: 5. CDR3 protein: CSVTTGRTEAFF. In nucleotides, the CDR3 is TGCAGCGTTACGACAGGGCGGACTGAAGCTTTCTTT.

This clonotype has just one count. J is TRBJ1-5 and V is TRBV18, with 7 bases matching TRBD1. V trimming: 5 bases; J trimming: 2 bases; junction bases outside the gene matches: 9. The CDR3 extends over 16 amino acids. The germline V gene encodes CDR1 KGHSH and CDR2 LQKENI. The CDR3 bases are TGTGCCAGCTCAGACAGGGACGGGGTCGGCAATCAGCCCCAGCATTTT. It translates to CASSDRDGVGNQPQHF.

V gene TRBV20-1 combines with J gene TRBJ1-1, with TRBD1 identical over 7 bases. Germline trimming cut 8 bases from V and 1 base from J; bases unmatched to any gene: 7. CDR3 size: 13 residues. CDR1 is DFQATT, CDR2 SNEGSKA, per germline (reference sequence). For the CDR3, the DNA is TGCAGTTTACGCGGGACAGCGAACACTGAAGCTTTCTTT. Its protein product is CSLRGTANTEAFF.

V gene TRBV12-3 or TRBV12-4 combines with J gene TRBJ1-1; D is undetermined. Trimming stripped 2 bases from V and 1 base from J, with 5 bases between. This CDR3 has 13 amino acids. CDR3 DNA: TGTGCCAGCAGTTTAAGGACGAACACTGAAGCTTTCTTT. It is translated as CASSLRTNTEAFF.